The rows below give T cell receptor beta chains drawn from one sample of a study of blood T cell repertoires in COVID-19. Some clones are missing from TCRdb's copy, which holds only in-frame ones; the method was immunoSEQ multiplex PCR. This sample has roughly 140,000 clones, with roughly nine tenths found just once. The specimen was peripheral blood. Receptors originate from a woman aged 55-75 years with active COVID-19. Each CDR3 is given with its conserved first and last residue. The order of the fields is CDR3 length, clone size, D gene, V gene, J gene, CDR3 DNA, CDR3 protein. A D gene is named only where the DNA matches it firmly. Only some rows state a clone size, as once, few, many or a class for expanded clones.

12,NA,NA,TRBV27,TRBJ2-2,TGTGCCAGCAGTCCAGGGTCCGGGGAGCTGTTTTTT,CASSPGSGELFF
14,NA,NA,TRBV10-3,TRBJ1-4,TGTGCCATCAGGCCAGGGGCAACTAATGAAAAACTGTTTTTT,CAIRPGATNEKLFF
14,NA,TRBD2,TRBV6-2/TRBV6-3,TRBJ2-5,TGTGCCAGCAGTTACTCGACCCCGCTAGCGGCCCCCGACTTC,CASSYSTPLAAPDF
16,NA,TRBD1,TRBV5-1,TRBJ1-1,TGCGCCAGCAGCCTTATACAGGGGGCGCAGGACACTGAAGCTTTCTTT,CASSLIQGAQDTEAFF
17,NA,TRBD2,TRBV5-1,TRBJ2-5,TGCGCCAGCAGCTTGGATCAAGTAGCGGGAGTGGGAGAGACCCAGTACTTC,CASSLDQVAGVGETQYF
15,NA,TRBD2,TRBV7-9,TRBJ2-7,TGTGCCAGCAGCGAAGCAGCGGGGATGAGCTACGAGCAGTACTTC,CASSEAAGMSYEQYF
16,few,NA,TRBV1,TRBJ1-5,TGCACCAGCAGCCAATCCGAGACAGGGGGCAATCAGCCCCAGCATTTT,CTSSQSETGGNQPQHF
15,NA,NA,TRBV5-8,TRBJ2-7,TGTGCCAGCAGCTTCGGGAGTAGTCGGATTGGCGAGCAGTACTTC,CASSFGSSRIGEQYF
14,NA,TRBD1,TRBV6-6,TRBJ1-1,TGTGCCAGCAGTGGACAGGGGCGAGGGACTGAAGCTTTCTTT,CASSGQGRGTEAFF
13,NA,NA,TRBV19,TRBJ1-1,TGTGCCAGTAGTTCAGTCCTGGGGAGTGAAGCTTTCTTT,CASSSVLGSEAFF
15,NA,NA,TRBV7-2,TRBJ2-1,TGTGCCAGCAGCTTAGTCGGTGGACATTACAATGAGCAGTTCTTC,CASSLVGGHYNEQFF
15,once,NA,TRBV9,TRBJ1-5,TGTGCCAGCAGCGAAGCCCCGGGTAGCAATCAGCCCCAGCATTTT,CASSEAPGSNQPQHF
14,few,NA,TRBV6-5,TRBJ2-1,TGTGCCAGCAGTTACTCGGGTAGCCGCAATGAGCAGTTCTTC,CASSYSGSRNEQFF
16,NA,NA,TRBV6-2/TRBV6-3,TRBJ2-1,TGTGCCAGCAGTTACTCCCTCGGGTGGGGGCACAATGAGCAGTTCTTC,CASSYSLGWGHNEQFF
14,NA,NA,TRBV18,TRBJ2-1,TGTGCCAGCTCACCACCGAGGGAGTACAATGAGCAGTTCTTC,CASSPPREYNEQFF
15,NA,TRBD1,TRBV7-2,TRBJ2-7,TGTGCCAGCAGCTCCGCCCCGGGACAGAGCTACGAGCAGTACTTC,CASSSAPGQSYEQYF
17,once,NA,TRBV9,TRBJ2-1,TGTGCCAGCAGCGTAGGCTTCCCGATTTGGACTTCCCATGAGCAGTTCTTC,CASSVGFPIWTSHEQFF
17,NA,TRBD2,TRBV2,TRBJ2-1,TGTGCCAGCAGAGGGACTAGCGGGGGAAGCTCCTACAATGAGCAGTTCTTC,CASRGTSGGSSYNEQFF
17,NA,TRBD2,TRBV28,TRBJ2-7,TGTGCCAGCAGTCGTCCGGGACTAGCGGGAGTTAGTAACGAGCAGTACTTC,CASSRPGLAGVSNEQYF
16,NA,TRBD2,TRBV7-2,TRBJ2-2,TGTGCCAGCAGCCCCCAACTAGCGGGCAACACCGGGGAGCTGTTTTTT,CASSPQLAGNTGELFF
11,NA,TRBD1,TRBV20-1,TRBJ1-1,TGCAGTGCTCAGGGGGTCTTTGAAGCTTTCTTT,CSAQGVFEAFF
16,NA,NA,TRBV6-2/TRBV6-3,TRBJ2-7,TGTGCCAGCAGTTACTGGGGGACTCTGAGCTCCTACGAGCAGTACTTC,CASSYWGTLSSYEQYF
14,once,NA,TRBV5-1,TRBJ2-7,TGCGCCAGCAGCTGGGCCGGGGGACCCTACGAGCAGTACTTC,CASSWAGGPYEQYF
15,NA,NA,TRBV30,TRBJ2-1,TGTGCCTGGAGTGCCACTCTCGGCAGGGCGGAAGAGCAGTTCTTC,CAWSATLGRAEEQFF
13,NA,TRBD1,TRBV10-3,TRBJ2-1,TGTGCCATCAGGGGGGGACAGGACAATGAGCAGTTCTTC,CAIRGGQDNEQFF
17,NA,NA,TRBV4-2,TRBJ1-4,TGTGCCAGCAGCCAAGATGGGGGAGGGGCAACTAATGAAAAACTGTTTTTT,CASSQDGGGATNEKLFF
14,NA,NA,TRBV7-3,TRBJ2-7,TGTGCCAGCAGCTTAGGGCAGGGAGGCTACGAGCAGTACTTC,CASSLGQGGYEQYF
15,NA,NA,TRBV9,TRBJ2-7,TGTGCCAGCAGCCCGCGGGACAGCGGACGGGACGAGCAGTACTTC,CASSPRDSGRDEQYF
15,NA,TRBD2,TRBV24-1,TRBJ2-5,TGTGCCACCAGTGATTTCGGGAGGGACCGGGAGACCCAGTACTTC,CATSDFGRDRETQYF
9,once,NA,TRBV2,TRBJ1-2,TGTGCCAGAGGGGGAGACTACACCTTC,CARGGDYTF
14,NA,TRBD2,TRBV2,TRBJ2-7,TGTGCCAGCAGGGGAGCGGGACCCTACTACGAGCAGTACTTC,CASRGAGPYYEQYF
13,NA,NA,TRBV27,TRBJ1-1,TGTGCCAGCAGTTTCCAGCAGGGTTCTGAAGCTTTCTTT,CASSFQQGSEAFF
13,NA,NA,TRBV9,TRBJ1-6,TGTGCCAGCAGCCCCATCCCAGATTCACCCCTCCACTTT,CASSPIPDSPLHF
15,once,NA,TRBV28,TRBJ1-1,TGTGCCAGCAGACCTAACACAGTGAGGGCCACTGAAGCTTTCTTT,CASRPNTVRATEAFF
14,NA,TRBD1,TRBV28,TRBJ1-1,TGTGCCAGCAGCCGGGACAGGACGAACACTGAAGCTTTCTTT,CASSRDRTNTEAFF
15,NA,TRBD2,TRBV19,TRBJ2-3,TGTGCCAGTAGTTCTCAGACTAGCGGCACAGATACGCAGTATTTT,CASSSQTSGTDTQYF
12,NA,NA,TRBV6-2/TRBV6-3,TRBJ2-7,TGTGCCAGCAGTCGTCGACTAAACGAGCAGTACTTC,CASSRRLNEQYF
15,NA,NA,TRBV19,TRBJ1-5,TGTGCCAGTAGTTCCCCAAGATTGGGGGCGGAGCCCCAGCATTTT,CASSSPRLGAEPQHF
13,NA,TRBD1,TRBV29-1,TRBJ2-7,TGCAGCGTTCAGGACAGGGTGACCTACGAGCAGTACTTC,CSVQDRVTYEQYF
16,NA,TRBD2,TRBV7-2,TRBJ2-2,TGTGCCAGCAGCTTAACAGGCGGGGAGGGGCCCGGGGAGCTGTTTTTT,CASSLTGGEGPGELFF
13,NA,TRBD1,TRBV3-1/TRBV3-2,TRBJ1-1,TGTGCCAGCAGCACTTACAGGGGATCCGAAGCTTTCTTT,CASSTYRGSEAFF
13,NA,NA,TRBV18,TRBJ1-6,TGTGCCAGCTCGGACAGTATTGAGTCACCCCTCCACTTT,CASSDSIESPLHF
14,NA,NA,TRBV7-9,TRBJ2-7,TGTGCCAGCAGCTCCGGACTGCCGGGTCACGAGCAGTACTTC,CASSSGLPGHEQYF
13,NA,TRBD1,TRBV2,TRBJ2-7,TGTGCCTCGGAGGTGCCAGGGGGCTACGAGCAGTACTTC,CASEVPGGYEQYF
14,NA,NA,TRBV5-4,TRBJ2-1,TGTGCCAGCAGCTTTCAAGCATCCTACAATGAGCAGTTCTTC,CASSFQASYNEQFF
15,NA,TRBD1,TRBV7-8,TRBJ2-1,TGTGCCAGCATAAAGGACCGGGACAGGGCCCATGAGCAGTTCTTC,CASIKDRDRAHEQFF
14,NA,TRBD2,TRBV19,TRBJ2-3,TGTGCCAGTAAAAGGGAGGGACGCACAGATACGCAGTATTTT,CASKREGRTDTQYF
14,NA,NA,TRBV4-3,TRBJ1-1,TGCGCCAGCAGCCAAATGCAGGGTGTCACTGAAGCTTTCTTT,CASSQMQGVTEAFF
16,NA,NA,TRBV4-3,TRBJ1-2,TGCGCCAGCAGCCAAGACAGTTTTGCAGGGCTTTATGGCTACACCTTC,CASSQDSFAGLYGYTF
15,few,TRBD1,TRBV30,TRBJ1-1,TGTGCCTGGAGTAGAGAGACAGGGTATGGCACTGAAGCTTTCTTT,CAWSRETGYGTEAFF
18,NA,TRBD1,TRBV7-6,TRBJ1-2,TGTGCCAGCAGCCCTACGACAGGGGGCGGACCGGACCCCTATGGCTACACCTTC,CASSPTTGGGPDPYGYTF
14,NA,NA,TRBV2,TRBJ1-4,TGTGCCAGCAGTGAGGGCAGGATGAATGAAAAACTGTTTTTT,CASSEGRMNEKLFF
15,NA,NA,TRBV9,TRBJ1-2,TGTGCCAGCAGCCCCTCCCCGACAGATAACTATGGCTACACCTTC,CASSPSPTDNYGYTF
14,NA,NA,TRBV14,TRBJ1-2,TGTGCCAGCAGTATATGGGCCAGGGGTTCTGGCTACACCTTC,CASSIWARGSGYTF
14,NA,NA,TRBV28,TRBJ2-6,TGTGCCAGCAGTTTAGTCCAGGGAGCCAACGTCCTGACTTTC,CASSLVQGANVLTF
12,once,NA,TRBV4-2,TRBJ2-2,TGTGCCAGCAGCCAAGTATCCGGGGAGCTGTTTTTT,CASSQVSGELFF
15,NA,TRBD2,TRBV7-9,TRBJ2-2,TGTGCCAGCAGCCCCAGCGGGAGCGTCGCCGGGGAGCTGTTTTTT,CASSPSGSVAGELFF
16,NA,NA,TRBV5-1,TRBJ1-2,TGCGCCAGCAGCTTGGTTGCGAAGGTTGAGGGTAGTGGCTACACCTTC,CASSLVAKVEGSGYTF
16,NA,TRBD2,TRBV2,TRBJ2-1,TGTGCCAGCAGTGATTCGGCGGGGGTCCCATACAATGAGCAGTTCTTC,CASSDSAGVPYNEQFF
15,NA,TRBD1,TRBV18,TRBJ1-1,TGTGCCAGCTCAGTCGGACAGGGGGGGTTCACTGAAGCTTTCTTT,CASSVGQGGFTEAFF